Here is one TCR beta chain with its context. The sample contains more than one DNA sequence encoding this CDR3. At the deep level, the assay was run. The data were produced by immunoSEQ multiplex PCR, yet TCRdb's version contains in-frame clones alone and is incomplete. The data contain about 2.2 million clones, approximately 92% of them singletons. The source of the sample is a study of shared clonotypes between healthy human individuals. Naive CD8 populations comprised CD45RO-negative cells positively selected for CCR7, excluding terminally differentiated effector memory CD45RA+ cells. The sample comprised naive CD8+ T cells from PBMCs. The clonotype comes from a man between 18 and 35 years old in good health. Some clones in this sample may be carry-over from other donors' samples.

The CDR3 nucleotides read TGTGCCAGCAGCGTAGATCGAGACTCTGGGGCCAACGTCCTGACTTTC. It yields the protein CASSVDRDSGANVLTF. V and J are TRBV9 and TRBJ2-6; D not certain. The V end lost 0 bases, the J end lost 0 bases, and 7 bases lay between the germline ends. Germline assignment: CDR1 SGDLS and CDR2 YYNGEE. This CDR3 comprises 16 residues.